This T cell receptor (beta chain) originates from a study of blood T cell repertoires in COVID-19. At the level of the study: T cells, B-cell-depleted T cells, or PBMCs supplied cDNA or gDNA.

Which cohort a participant joined came from the clinical history participants gave. Sequencing was performed with immunoSEQ multiplex PCR; in TCRdb, only in-frame clones are kept and a portion is missing. The sample includes some 300,000 clones, 88% of them seen just once. Specimen: PBMCs or T cells enriched from blood (not recorded which). The sequence derives from a woman aged 25 to 39 who had recovered from COVID-19.

DNA of the CDR3: TGTGCCAGCAAGCTCTTAGGGGGACCTGGGGACGGGGAGCTGTTTTTT. Translation: CASKLLGGPGDGELFF. V usage is TRBV7-6 and J usage is TRBJ2-2, with D possibly matching TRBD1 (6 bases). Germline V gene lookup returns CDR1 SGHVS and CDR2 FNYEAQ. The CDR3 is 16 amino acids. V was cut by 7 bases and J by 7 bases, with 22 bases left in between. Combining the CDR3 with reference TRBV7-6 and TRBJ2-2 gives the whole variable domain GAGVSQSPRYKVTKRGQDVALRCDPISGHVSLYWYRQALGQGPEFLTYFNYEAQQDKSGLPNDRFSAERPEGSISTLTIQRTEQRDSAMYRCASKLLGGPGDGELFFGEGSRLTVL.